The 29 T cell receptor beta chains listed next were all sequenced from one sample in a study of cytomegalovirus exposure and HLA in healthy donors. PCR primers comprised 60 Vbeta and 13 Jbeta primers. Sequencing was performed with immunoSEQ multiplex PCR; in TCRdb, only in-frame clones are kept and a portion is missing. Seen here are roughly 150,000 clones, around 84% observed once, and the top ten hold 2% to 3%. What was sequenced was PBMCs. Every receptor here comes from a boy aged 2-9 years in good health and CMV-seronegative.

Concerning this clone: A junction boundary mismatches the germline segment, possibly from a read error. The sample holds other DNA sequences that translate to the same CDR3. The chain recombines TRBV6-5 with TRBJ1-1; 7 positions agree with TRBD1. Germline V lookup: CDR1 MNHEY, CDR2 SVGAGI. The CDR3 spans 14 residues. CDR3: CASSRQGFRAEAFF. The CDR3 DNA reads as TGTGCCAGCAGTCGACAGGGCTTCAGAGCTGAAGCTTTTTTT.

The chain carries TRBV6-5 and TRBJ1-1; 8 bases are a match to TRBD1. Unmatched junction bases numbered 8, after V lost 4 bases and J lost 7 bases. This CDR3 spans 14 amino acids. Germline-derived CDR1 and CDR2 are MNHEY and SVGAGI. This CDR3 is CASSLLGTGLEAFF. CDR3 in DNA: TGTGCCAGCAGTTTACTTGGGACAGGCCTTGAAGCTTTCTTT.

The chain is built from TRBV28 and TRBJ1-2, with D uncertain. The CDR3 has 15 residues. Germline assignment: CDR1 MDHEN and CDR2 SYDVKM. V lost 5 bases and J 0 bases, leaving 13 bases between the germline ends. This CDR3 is CASSPPRLSNYGYTF. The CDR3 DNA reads TGTGCCAGCAGTCCCCCCAGGCTTTCTAACTATGGCTACACCTTC.

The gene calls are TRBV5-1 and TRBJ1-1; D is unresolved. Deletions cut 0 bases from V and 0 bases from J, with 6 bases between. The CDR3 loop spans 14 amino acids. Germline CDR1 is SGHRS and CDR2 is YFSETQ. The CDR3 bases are TGCGCCAGCAGCTTGGAAGAGATGAACACTGAAGCTTTCTTT. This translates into CASSLEEMNTEAFF.

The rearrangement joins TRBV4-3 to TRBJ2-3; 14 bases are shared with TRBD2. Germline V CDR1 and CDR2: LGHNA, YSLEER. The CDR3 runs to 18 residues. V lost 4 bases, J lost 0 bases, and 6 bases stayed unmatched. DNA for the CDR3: TGCGCCAGCAGCCGAGGACTAGCGGGAGGCAAAAGCACAGATACGCAGTATTTT. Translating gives CASSRGLAGGKSTDTQYF.

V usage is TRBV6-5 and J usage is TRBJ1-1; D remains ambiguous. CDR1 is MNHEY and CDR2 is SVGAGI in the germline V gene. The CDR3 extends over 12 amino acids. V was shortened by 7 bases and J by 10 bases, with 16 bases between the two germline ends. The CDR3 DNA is TGTGCCAGCACCGAAGGTGGGAGTGTAGCTTTCTTT. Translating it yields CASTEGGSVAFF.

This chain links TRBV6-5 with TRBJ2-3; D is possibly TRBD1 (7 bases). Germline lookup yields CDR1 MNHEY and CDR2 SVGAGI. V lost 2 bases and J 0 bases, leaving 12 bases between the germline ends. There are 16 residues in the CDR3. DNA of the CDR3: TGTGCCAGCAGTTACAGCCAGGGGGGTAGCACAGATACGCAGTATTTT. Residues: CASSYSQGGSTDTQYF.

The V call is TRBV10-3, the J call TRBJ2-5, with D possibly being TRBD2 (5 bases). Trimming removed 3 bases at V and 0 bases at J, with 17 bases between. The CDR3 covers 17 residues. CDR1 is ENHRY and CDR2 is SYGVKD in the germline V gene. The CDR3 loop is CAISDPAEGWYQETQYF. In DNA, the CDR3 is TGTGCCATCAGTGACCCTGCTGAGGGTTGGTACCAAGAGACCCAGTACTTC.

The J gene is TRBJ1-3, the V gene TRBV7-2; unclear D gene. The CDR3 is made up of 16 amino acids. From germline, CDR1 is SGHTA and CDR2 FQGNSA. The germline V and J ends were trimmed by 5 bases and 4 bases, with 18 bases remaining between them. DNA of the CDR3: TGTGCCAGCAGCCCTACGACAATACTTCGGGGAAACACCATATATTTT. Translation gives CASSPTTILRGNTIYF.

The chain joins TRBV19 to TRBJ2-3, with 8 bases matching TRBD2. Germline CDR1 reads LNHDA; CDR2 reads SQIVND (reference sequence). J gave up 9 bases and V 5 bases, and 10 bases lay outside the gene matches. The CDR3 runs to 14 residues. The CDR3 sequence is CASSVTSGSATQYF. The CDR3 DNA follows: TGTGCCAGTAGTGTCACTAGCGGAAGCGCCACGCAGTATTTT. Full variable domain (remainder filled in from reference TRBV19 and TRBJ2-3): DGGITQSPKYLFRKEGQNVTLSCEQNLNHDAMYWYRQDPGQGLRLIYYSQIVNDFQKGDIAEGYSVSREKKESFPLTVTSAQKNPTAFYLCASSVTSGSATQYFGPGTRLTVL.

The CDR3, as DNA: TGTGCCATCAGTGAGGGAATCCGGGACTCTGGAAACACCATATATTTT. The encoded protein is CAISEGIRDSGNTIYF. The V call is TRBV10-3, the J call TRBJ1-3; the D is unclear. Germline lookup yields CDR1 ENHRY and CDR2 SYGVKD. This CDR3 spans 16 amino acids. Between the trimmed V and J ends, which lost 2 bases and 0 bases, there was a span of 11 bases.

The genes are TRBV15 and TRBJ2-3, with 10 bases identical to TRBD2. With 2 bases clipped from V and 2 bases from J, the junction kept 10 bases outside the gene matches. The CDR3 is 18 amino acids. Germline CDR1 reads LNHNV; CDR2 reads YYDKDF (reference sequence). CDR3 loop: CATSRIPPLAGVTDTQYF. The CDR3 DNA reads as TGTGCCACCAGCAGAATCCCCCCTCTAGCGGGGGTCACAGATACGCAGTATTTT.

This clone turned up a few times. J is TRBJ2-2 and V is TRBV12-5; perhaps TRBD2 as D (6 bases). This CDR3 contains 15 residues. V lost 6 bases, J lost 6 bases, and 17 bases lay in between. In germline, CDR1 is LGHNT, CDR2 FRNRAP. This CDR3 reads CASGLAGFGPGELFF. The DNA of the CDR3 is TGTGCTAGTGGCCTCGCGGGATTTGGTCCCGGGGAGCTGTTTTTT.

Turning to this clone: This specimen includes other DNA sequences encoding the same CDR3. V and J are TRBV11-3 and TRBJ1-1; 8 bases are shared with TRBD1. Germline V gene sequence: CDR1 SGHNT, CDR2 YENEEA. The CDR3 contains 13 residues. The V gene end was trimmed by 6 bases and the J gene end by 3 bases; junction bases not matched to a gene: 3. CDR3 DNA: TGTGCCAGCAGTTTACAGGGGGACACTGAAGCTTTCTTT. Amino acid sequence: CASSLQGDTEAFF.

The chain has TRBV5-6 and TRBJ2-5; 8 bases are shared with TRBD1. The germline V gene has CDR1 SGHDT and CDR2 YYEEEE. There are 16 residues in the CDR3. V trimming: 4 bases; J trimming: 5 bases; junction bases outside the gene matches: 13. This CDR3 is CASSPDMTGVGETQYF. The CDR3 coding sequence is TGTGCCAGCAGCCCGGATATGACAGGGGTTGGGGAGACCCAGTACTTC.

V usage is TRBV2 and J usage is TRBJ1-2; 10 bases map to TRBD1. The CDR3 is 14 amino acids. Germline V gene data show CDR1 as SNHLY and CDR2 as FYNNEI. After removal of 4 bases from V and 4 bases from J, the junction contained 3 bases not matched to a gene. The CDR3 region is CASSGDRGLYGYTF. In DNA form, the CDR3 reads TGTGCCAGCAGTGGGGACAGGGGCCTCTATGGCTACACCTTC. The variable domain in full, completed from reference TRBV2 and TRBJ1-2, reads EPEVTQTPSHQVTQMGQEVILRCVPISNHLYFYWYRQILGQKVEFLVSFYNNEISEKSEIFDDQFSVERPDGSNFTLKIRSTKLEDSAMYFCASSGDRGLYGYTFGSGTRLTVV.

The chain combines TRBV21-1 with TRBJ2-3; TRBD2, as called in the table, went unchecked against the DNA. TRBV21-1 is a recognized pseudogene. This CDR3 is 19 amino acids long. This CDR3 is CASSIRTSGSPKSTDTQYF. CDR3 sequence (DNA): TGTGCCAGCAGCATAAGGACTAGCGGGTCACCGAAATCCACAGATACGCAGTATTTT.

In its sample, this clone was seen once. The CDR3, as DNA: TGTGCCAGTAGTAGCGGGATCAACACCGGGGAGCTGTTTTTT. Its translation: CASSSGINTGELFF. The rearrangement links TRBV19 to TRBJ2-2; D perhaps matches TRBD2 (6 bases). This CDR3 has 14 amino acids. V dropped 4 bases and J dropped 2 bases, with 8 bases sitting between them. Germline CDR1 reads LNHDA; CDR2 reads SQIVND (reference sequence).

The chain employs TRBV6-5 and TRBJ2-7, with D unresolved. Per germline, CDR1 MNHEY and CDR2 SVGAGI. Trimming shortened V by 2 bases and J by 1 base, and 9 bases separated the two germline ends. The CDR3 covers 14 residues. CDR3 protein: CASSYPPASYEQYF. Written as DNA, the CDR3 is TGTGCCAGCAGTTACCCCCCAGCGTCCTACGAGCAGTACTTC.

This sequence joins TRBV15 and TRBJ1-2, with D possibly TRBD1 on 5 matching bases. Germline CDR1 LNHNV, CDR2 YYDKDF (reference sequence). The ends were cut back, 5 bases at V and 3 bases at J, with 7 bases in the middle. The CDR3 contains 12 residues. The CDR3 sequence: CATSPGDYGYTF. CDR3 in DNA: TGTGCCACCAGCCCGGGGGACTATGGCTACACCTTC.

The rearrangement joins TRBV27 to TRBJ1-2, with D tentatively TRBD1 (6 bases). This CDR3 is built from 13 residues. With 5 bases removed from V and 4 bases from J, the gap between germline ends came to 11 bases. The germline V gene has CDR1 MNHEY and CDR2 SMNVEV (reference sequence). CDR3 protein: CASSPRTAYGYTF. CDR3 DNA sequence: TGTGCCAGCAGTCCTCGGACAGCCTATGGCTACACCTTC.

The CDR3 nucleotides read TGTGCCAGCAGTTTCTCCGGGACAGGTACCTACAATGAGCAGTTCTTC. Its protein product is CASSFSGTGTYNEQFF. This rearrangement joins TRBV6-5 to TRBJ2-1, with 8 bases identical to TRBD1. The germline V gene has CDR1 MNHEY and CDR2 SVGAGI. The CDR3 contains 16 residues. The trim removed 4 bases at V and 2 bases at J, leaving 7 bases unmatched.

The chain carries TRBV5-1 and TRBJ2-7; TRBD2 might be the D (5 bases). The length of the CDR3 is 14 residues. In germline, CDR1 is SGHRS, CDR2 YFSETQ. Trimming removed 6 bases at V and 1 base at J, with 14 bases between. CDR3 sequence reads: CASTIPGKSYEQYF. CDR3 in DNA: TGCGCCAGCACCATACCGGGAAAGTCCTACGAGCAGTACTTC.

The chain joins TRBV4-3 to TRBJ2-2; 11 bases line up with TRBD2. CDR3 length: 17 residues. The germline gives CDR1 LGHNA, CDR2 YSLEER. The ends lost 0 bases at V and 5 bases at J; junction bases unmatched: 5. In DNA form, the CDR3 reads TGCGCCAGCAGCCAAGATCGGCTAGCGGGAGGAACCGGGGAGCTGTTTTTT. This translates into CASSQDRLAGGTGELFF.

CDR3: CATSREASGGTQYF. The CDR3 region has the DNA TGTGCCACCAGCAGAGAGGCTAGCGGGGGTACGCAGTATTTT. The chain couples TRBV15 to TRBJ2-3, with 10 bases aligning to TRBD2. The CDR3 contains 14 residues. Trimming removed 0 bases from V and 8 bases from J; junction bases left unmatched: 2. Germline assignment: CDR1 LNHNV and CDR2 YYDKDF (reference sequence).

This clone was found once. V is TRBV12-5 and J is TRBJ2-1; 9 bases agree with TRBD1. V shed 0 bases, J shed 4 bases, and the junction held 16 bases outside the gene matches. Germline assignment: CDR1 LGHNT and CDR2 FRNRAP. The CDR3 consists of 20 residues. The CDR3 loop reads CASGLVHPVWGTGSYNEQFF. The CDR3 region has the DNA TGTGCTAGTGGTTTGGTACACCCAGTGTGGGGGACAGGGTCTTACAATGAGCAGTTCTTC.

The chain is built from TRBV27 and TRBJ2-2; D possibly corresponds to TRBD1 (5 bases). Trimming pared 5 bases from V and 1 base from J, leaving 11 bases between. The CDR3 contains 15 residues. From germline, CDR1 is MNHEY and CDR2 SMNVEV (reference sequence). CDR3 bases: TGTGCCAGCAGTCCACAAACAGGGAACACCGGGGAGCTGTTTTTT. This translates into CASSPQTGNTGELFF.

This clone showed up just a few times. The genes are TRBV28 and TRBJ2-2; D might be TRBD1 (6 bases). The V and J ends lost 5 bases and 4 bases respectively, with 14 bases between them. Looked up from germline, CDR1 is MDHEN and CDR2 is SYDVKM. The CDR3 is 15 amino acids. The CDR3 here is CASSGPGVGTGELFF. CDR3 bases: TGTGCCAGCAGTGGGCCAGGGGTGGGCACCGGGGAGCTGTTTTTT.

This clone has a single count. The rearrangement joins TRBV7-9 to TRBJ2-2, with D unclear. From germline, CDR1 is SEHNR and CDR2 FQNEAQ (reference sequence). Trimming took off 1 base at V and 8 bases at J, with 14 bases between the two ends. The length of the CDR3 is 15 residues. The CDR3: CASSLDNPLVGELFF. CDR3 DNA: TGTGCCAGCAGCTTAGATAACCCTCTAGTTGGGGAGCTGTTTTTT.